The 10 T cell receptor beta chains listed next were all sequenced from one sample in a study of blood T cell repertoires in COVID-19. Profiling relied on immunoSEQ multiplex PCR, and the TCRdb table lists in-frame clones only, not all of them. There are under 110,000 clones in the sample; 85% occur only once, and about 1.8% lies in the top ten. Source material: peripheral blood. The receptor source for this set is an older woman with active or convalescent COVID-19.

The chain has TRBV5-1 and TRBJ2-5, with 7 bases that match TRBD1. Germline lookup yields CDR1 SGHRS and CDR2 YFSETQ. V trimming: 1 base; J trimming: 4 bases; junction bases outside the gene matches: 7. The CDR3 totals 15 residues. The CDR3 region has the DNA TGCGCCAGCAGCTTGAGTGGGACAGAAATAGAGACCCAGTACTTC. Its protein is CASSLSGTEIETQYF.

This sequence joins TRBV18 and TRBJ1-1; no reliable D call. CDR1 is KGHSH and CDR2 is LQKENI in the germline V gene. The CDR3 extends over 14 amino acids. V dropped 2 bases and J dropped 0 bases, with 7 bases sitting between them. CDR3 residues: CASSPYTLNTEAFF. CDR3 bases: TGTGCCAGCTCACCATACACGTTGAACACTGAAGCTTTCTTT. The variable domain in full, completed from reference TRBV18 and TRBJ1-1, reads NAGVMQNPRHLVRRRGQEARLRCSPMKGHSHVYWYRQLPEEGLKFMVYLQKENIIDESGMPKERFSAEFPKEGPSILRIQQVVRGDSAAYFCASSPYTLNTEAFFGQGTRLTVV.

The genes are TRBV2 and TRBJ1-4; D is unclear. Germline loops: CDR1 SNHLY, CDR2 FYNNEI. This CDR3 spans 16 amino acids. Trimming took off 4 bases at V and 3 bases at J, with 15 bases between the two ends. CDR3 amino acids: CASSGIGAEANEKLFF. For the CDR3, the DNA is TGTGCCAGCAGTGGAATTGGTGCGGAGGCTAATGAAAAACTGTTTTTT.

CDR3 residues: CASSLAGGWNEQYF. The CDR3 DNA follows: TGTGCCAGCAGCTTGGCAGGGGGGTGGAACGAGCAGTACTTC. This chain links TRBV5-6 with TRBJ2-7, with TRBD1 as a possible D gene (7 bases). The germline CDR1 and CDR2 sequences are SGHDT and YYEEEE. This CDR3 region has 14 residues. V was clipped by 0 bases and J by 5 bases, with 12 bases between them. Looking up the rest from reference TRBV5-6 and TRBJ2-7 gives the full variable domain: DAGVTQSPTHLIKTRGQQVTLRCSPKSGHDTVSWYQQALGQGPQFIFQYYEEEERQRGNFPDRFSGHQFPNYSSELNVNALLLGDSALYLCASSLAGGWNEQYFGPGTRLTVT.

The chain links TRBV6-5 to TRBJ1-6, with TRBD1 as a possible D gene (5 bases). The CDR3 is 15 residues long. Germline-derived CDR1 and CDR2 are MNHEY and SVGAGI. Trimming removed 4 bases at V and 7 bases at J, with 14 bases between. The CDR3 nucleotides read TGTGCCAGCAGTTCCCCGACAGTCTTCAATTCACCCCTCCACTTT. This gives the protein CASSSPTVFNSPLHF.

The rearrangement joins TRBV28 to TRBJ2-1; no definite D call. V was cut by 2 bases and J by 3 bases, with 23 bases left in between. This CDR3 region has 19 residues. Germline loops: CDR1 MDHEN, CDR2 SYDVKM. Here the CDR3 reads CASSLDRVRLTADYNEQFF. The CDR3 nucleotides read TGTGCCAGCAGTTTAGATCGGGTCCGGCTAACCGCCGACTACAATGAGCAGTTCTTC.

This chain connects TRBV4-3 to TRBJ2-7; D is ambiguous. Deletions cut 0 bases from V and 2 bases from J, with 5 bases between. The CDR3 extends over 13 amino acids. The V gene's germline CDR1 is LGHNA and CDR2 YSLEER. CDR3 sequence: CASSQDVAYEQYF. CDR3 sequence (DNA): TGCGCCAGCAGCCAAGACGTTGCCTACGAGCAGTACTTC.

CDR3 protein: CASSSRIAGVVYNEQFF. The CDR3 coding sequence is TGTGCCAGCAGCTCGCGCATAGCGGGAGTGGTGTACAATGAGCAGTTCTTC. The chain employs TRBV7-2 and TRBJ2-1, with TRBD2 identical over 9 bases. Germline assignment: CDR1 SGHTA and CDR2 FQGNSA. V lost 4 bases, J lost 4 bases, and 11 bases stayed unmatched. This CDR3 spans 17 amino acids. Using reference TRBV7-2 and TRBJ2-1 for the parts outside the CDR3, the full variable domain is GAGVSQSPSNKVTEKGKDVELRCDPISGHTALYWYRQSLGQGLEFLIYFQGNSAPDKSGLPSDRFSAERTGGSVSTLTIQRTQQEDSAVYLCASSSRIAGVVYNEQFFGPGTRLTVL.

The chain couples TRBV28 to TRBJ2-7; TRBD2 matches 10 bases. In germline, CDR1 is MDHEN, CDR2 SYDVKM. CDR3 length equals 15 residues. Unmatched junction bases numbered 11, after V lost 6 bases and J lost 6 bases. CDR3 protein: CASSSWTSGNGEQYF. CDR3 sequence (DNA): TGTGCCAGCAGCTCGTGGACTAGCGGTAATGGCGAGCAGTACTTC.

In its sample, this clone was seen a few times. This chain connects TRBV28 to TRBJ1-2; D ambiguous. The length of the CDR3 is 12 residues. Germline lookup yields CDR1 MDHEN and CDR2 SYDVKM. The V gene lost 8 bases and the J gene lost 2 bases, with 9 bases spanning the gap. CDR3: CASLGQNYGYTF. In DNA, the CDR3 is TGTGCCAGCTTGGGCCAGAACTATGGCTACACCTTC.